Below are 12 T cell receptor beta chains sequenced from a single sample in a study of T cell repertoires in cytomegalovirus infection. No antigen has been identified for these receptors. TCRdb itself ran the reads through MiXCR, one entry per CDR3 protein. The sample yields 80,000 or so distinct CDR3 sequences, around 42% seen once. The sequencing used CD8+ T cells from cultured PBMCs, collected from culture after CMV antigen stimulation. The origin of the receptors is a human donor in good health (CMV status not recorded). Some clones in this sample may be carry-over from other donors' samples.

V gene TRBV11-2 combines with J gene TRBJ2-2, with D maybe TRBD2 (5 bases). This CDR3 has 15 residues. The V end was cut by 5 bases, the J end by 6 bases, with 16 bases between. Germline CDR1 is SGHAT and CDR2 is FQNNGV. This chain's CDR3 is CASSPSRVDAGELFF. The CDR3 DNA is TGTGCCAGCAGCCCGTCGCGGGTGGACGCCGGGGAGCTGTTTTTT.

The CDR3 DNA sequence: TGTGCCAGCAGCCTTCCCACGGGTTATCAAGAGACCCAGTACTTC. Translation gives CASSLPTGYQETQYF. This chain connects TRBV5-6 to TRBJ2-5; no clear D gene. The CDR3 runs 15 residues. The V end was cut by 4 bases, the J end by 2 bases, with 15 bases between. The germline CDR1 and CDR2 sequences are SGHDT and YYEEEE.

This clonotype was observed a handful of times. V usage is TRBV29-1 and J usage is TRBJ1-1; D is possibly TRBD1 (5 bases). Germline V gives CDR1 SQVTM, CDR2 ANQGSEA. V gave up 6 bases and J gave up 1 base, with 21 bases separating them. This CDR3 has 16 amino acids. The CDR3 loop is CSVDRSGLGANTEAFF. CDR3 coding DNA: TGCAGCGTCGATCGATCGGGGTTAGGGGCGAACACTGAAGCTTTCTTT.

The count of this clonotype is one. The chain links TRBV6-2 or TRBV6-3 to TRBJ2-7; 12 bases are shared with TRBD2. This CDR3 comprises 19 residues. Germline values: CDR1 MNHEY, CDR2 SVGEGT. V shed 0 bases and J 2 bases; nucleotides not matched to a gene: 11. The CDR3 sequence is CASSYSMTSGGLEPYEQYF. CDR3 in DNA: TGTGCCAGCAGTTACTCGATGACTAGCGGGGGACTCGAACCCTACGAGCAGTACTTC.

DNA for the CDR3: TGTGCCAGCACCAACAGGGCGGAGACCCAGTACTTC. The encoded protein is CASTNRAETQYF. The chain carries TRBV27 and TRBJ2-5; TRBD1 is a possible D gene (6 bases). Trimming took 7 bases from V and 5 from J, leaving 11 bases between them. This CDR3 is built from 12 residues. Germline values: CDR1 MNHEY, CDR2 SMNVEV (reference sequence).

The chain has TRBV7-9 and TRBJ1-2; D is uncertain. Germline V CDR1 and CDR2: SEHNR, FQNEAQ (reference sequence). The CDR3 sequence is 14 residues long. The germline V and J ends were trimmed by 0 bases and 0 bases, with 5 bases remaining between them. This chain's CDR3 is CASSLAGSNYGYTF. The CDR3 DNA sequence: TGTGCCAGCAGCTTAGCAGGATCTAACTATGGCTACACCTTC.

This chain links TRBV7-6 with TRBJ1-1; D perhaps matches TRBD1 (5 bases). Germline V CDR1 and CDR2: SGHVS, FNYEAQ. The V end was cut by 6 bases, the J end by 2 bases, with 10 bases between. The CDR3 consists of 13 residues. CDR3 sequence reads: CASRAGANTEAFF. As DNA, the CDR3 is TGTGCCAGCAGGGCCGGGGCCAACACTGAAGCTTTCTTT.

This clonotype was picked up a small number of times. The chain is built from TRBV6-1 and TRBJ2-7, with 10 positions matching TRBD1. Germline V gene data show CDR1 as MNHNS and CDR2 as SASEGT. The CDR3 spans 15 residues. V was pared by 4 bases and J by 4 bases, with 7 bases of the junction left unmatched. DNA for the CDR3: TGTGCCAGCAGTGGACCGGGACAGGGGACATACGAGCAGTACTTC. This sequence encodes CASSGPGQGTYEQYF.

This clonotype was seen more than once but under ten times. In DNA, the CDR3 is TGTGCCAGCAGCTTAGGGACAGCGTACCTCTACGAGCAGTACTTC. Translating it yields CASSLGTAYLYEQYF. This chain uses TRBV7-8 with TRBJ2-7, with D possibly being TRBD1 (6 bases). CDR3 size: 15 residues. Germline CDR1 is SGHVS and CDR2 is FQNEAQ. V shed 1 base and J shed 3 bases, with 13 bases lying between them.

The CDR3 nucleotides are TGTGCCAGCAGCCAGTTAGACAGGGGCGTCTCCTACGAGCAGTACTTC. Its protein is CASSQLDRGVSYEQYF. J is TRBJ2-7 and V is TRBV5-4; TRBD1 matches 8 bases. The CDR3 loop spans 16 amino acids. CDR1 and CDR2 from the germline V gene are SGHNT and YYREEE (reference sequence). After removal of 4 bases from V and 0 bases from J, the junction contained 9 bases not matched to a gene.

The chain recombines TRBV12-3 or TRBV12-4 with TRBJ2-5; D call uncertain. This CDR3 is 16 amino acids long. V was cut by 5 bases and J by 2 bases, with 18 bases left in between. Here the CDR3 DNA reads TGTGCCAGCAGTGCTGTGGTTAACAATCCACAAGAGACCCAGTACTTC. This encodes CASSAVVNNPQETQYF.

The chain employs TRBV5-5 and TRBJ1-2; D is ambiguous. V gave up 3 bases and J gave up 12 bases, with 12 bases separating them. Looked up from germline, CDR1 is SGHKS and CDR2 is YYEKEE (reference sequence). The CDR3 has 11 residues. The CDR3 bases are TGTGCCAGCAGCTCCACTTCGGAGGACACCTTC. Protein sequence: CASSSTSEDTF. Filled out from reference TRBV5-5 and TRBJ1-2, the complete variable domain reads DAGVTQSPTHLIKTRGQQVTLRCSPISGHKSVSWYQQVLGQGPQFIFQYYEKEERGRGNFPDRFSARQFPNYSSELNVNALLLGDSALYLCASSSTSEDTFGSGTRLTVV.